Described below is a single TCR beta chain sequence and its context. Its antigen is undetermined. Profiling relied on immunoSEQ multiplex PCR, and the TCRdb table lists in-frame clones only, not all of them. The repertoire holds just under 800 clones, with 64% as singletons. V was clipped by 11 bases and J by 7 bases; unmatched bases: 11. Germline CDR1 and CDR2: MDHEN and SYDVKM. The CDR3 has 14 residues. The data were obtained in a study of coeliac disease. Points from the study as a whole: Largely private TRB repertoires meant most sequences were sample-unique. Active celiac intraepithelial and lamina propria samples had lower TRB and TRG clonality than control samples.

The gene calls are TRBV28 and TRBJ1-5; TRBD1 agrees at 10 bases. The sequenced sample consisted of intraepithelial lymphocytes from the gut. The source is an elderly man without celiac disease. As DNA, the CDR3 is TGTGCCTCCTACCCTGACAGGGGGCAACAGCCCCAGCATTTT. Translated: CASYPDRGQQPQHF. The variable domain in full, completed from reference TRBV28 and TRBJ1-5, reads DVKVTQSSRYLVKRTGEKVFLECVQDMDHENMFWYRQDPGLGLRLIYFSYDVKMKEKGDIPEGYSVSREKKERFSLILESASTNQTSMYLCASYPDRGQQPQHFGDGTRLSIL.